This TCR beta chain was found in a study of somatic mutations in cytotoxic T cells in rheumatoid arthritis. Methods used by the authors: Of patient CD8+ clones exceeding 1%, few matched published virus-specific TCRB sequences. Sequencing was performed with immunoSEQ multiplex PCR; in TCRdb, only in-frame clones are kept and a portion is missing. V and J calls and clone size are given by that table; D and trimming were obtained from the DNA. The table includes 6,000 to 8,500 clones, around 91% detected once. In its sample, this clone is medium-sized (0.01 to 0.1%). The antigen remains undetermined. Study findings and constraints: Some patients, about an eighth of the roughly 65, had a largest CD8+ clone that exceeded 20% of CD8+ cells.

This TCR was recovered from a woman in her seventies with rheumatoid arthritis. Sequencing was done on a sample of CD8+ T cells sorted from blood.

The CDR3 loop reads CASTTSTGPTDTQYF. Written as DNA, the CDR3 is TGTGCCAGCACCACATCGACAGGGCCAACAGATACGCAGTATTTT. The chain uses TRBV9 and TRBJ2-3; 7 bases fit TRBD1. The CDR3 consists of 15 residues. The germline V gene has CDR1 SGDLS and CDR2 YYNGEE. V shed 6 bases and J 3 bases; nucleotides not matched to a gene: 10.